This TCR beta chain was documented in a study of T cell clonality in common variable immunodeficiency. General study findings and limits: CVID subjects had higher TCRbeta clonality than healthy controls, most marked in about a third.

Many counts were recorded for this clone. Its specificity is unknown. The read terminates 3 residues ahead of where the CDR3 ends, so the germline J gene completes it. CDR1 is SGHTA and CDR2 is FQGTGA in the germline V gene. The length of the CDR3 is 17 residues. The ends lost 5 bases at V and 1 base at J; junction bases unmatched: 6. Data came from immunoSEQ multiplex PCR; TCRdb stores just in-frame clones and leaves some out. Listed for the sample are some 50,000 clones, none seen a single time. This receptor was taken from a person between 18 and 75 years old in good health. The J gene is TRBJ2-3, the V gene TRBV7-3; TRBD2 matches at 13 bases. The sample comprised peripheral blood mononuclear cells. The DNA read from the CDR3 is TGTGCCAGCAGCGCCGGGACTAGCGGGACGCGCACAGATACG. As protein: CASSAGTSGTRTDT. In full, the CDR3 reads CASSAGTSGTRTDTQYF.